This T cell receptor beta chain was recorded in a study of PD-1 blockade in classical Hodgkin lymphoma. Overall study results and limits: CD4+ but not CD8+ TCR diversity rose significantly by C4D1. Factors driving the repertoire differences, possibly disease activity or prior therapy, remain undefined.

Trimming removed 1 base from V and 6 bases from J, with 10 bases in between. Germline assignment: CDR1 SGHTA and CDR2 FQGNSA. This CDR3 is 14 amino acids long. Here immunoSEQ multiplex PCR was the method, and the copy in TCRdb shows in-frame clones only, minus some. Here the sample spans nearly 60,000 clones, less than 95% being singletons. All the patients suffered relapse after autologous stem cell transplantation, and brentuximab vedotin exposure differed. The study recorded best responses of complete response, partial response or progressive disease. A word on this clone: Its antigen remains unidentified.

This clonotype was sampled from a human donor with classical Hodgkin lymphoma. The chain links TRBV7-2 to TRBJ2-1; D might be TRBD2 (5 bases). Sequenced material: peripheral blood mononuclear cells (PBMCs), taken before the second cycle of nivolumab. The CDR3 loop reads CASSLGIRGNEQFF. The DNA for the CDR3 is TGTGCCAGCAGCTTAGGCATACGGGGCAATGAGCAGTTCTTC.